This passage covers 28 T cell receptor beta chains from one sample sequenced in a study of response to subunit inactivated influenza vaccine. A single record per CDR3 protein comes from TCRdb applying MiXCR to the RT-PCR reads. The sample holds 600,000 to 850,000 distinct CDR3 sequences; around 15% are singletons and the top ten take approximately 7.6%. The sample in question was PBMCs from blood, obtained 14 days before vaccination. These receptors originate from a man aged 50-60 years who received an inactivated influenza vaccine.

This clonotype was seen a few times. This rearrangement joins TRBV12-3 or TRBV12-4 to TRBJ2-2; possible D gene TRBD2, 6 bases. The CDR3 is 16 amino acids. The V and J ends lost 6 bases and 7 bases respectively, with 21 bases between them. The CDR3 DNA reads as TGTGCCAGCAGCTGGGGGGTTGTTGCGTATCACGGGGAGCTGTTTTTT. The encoded protein is CASSWGVVAYHGELFF.

The V gene is TRBV13, the J gene TRBJ2-7; D is uncertain. Trimming left V 4 bases short and J 3 bases short, with 16 bases between. Germline V lookup: CDR1 PRHDT, CDR2 FYEKMQ (reference sequence). This CDR3 is 15 amino acids long. CDR3 bases: TGTGCCAGCAGCTGGAATTGGGCTGGGGTCTACGAGCAGTACTTC. The encoded protein is CASSWNWAGVYEQYF.

In its sample, this clonotype was seen once. The rearrangement joins TRBV24-1 to TRBJ2-3; TRBD2 is a possible D gene (5 bases). Trimming shortened V by 4 bases and J by 0 bases, and 13 bases separated the two germline ends. Germline V gives CDR1 KGHDR, CDR2 SFDVKD. The CDR3 is made up of 16 amino acids. The CDR3 reads CATSDGVATSTDTQYF. In nucleotides, the CDR3 is TGTGCCACCAGTGACGGGGTAGCGACTAGCACAGATACGCAGTATTTT.

Here the CDR3 reads CASSHRAANTGELFF. CDR3 sequence (DNA): TGCGCCAGCAGCCACAGGGCCGCGAACACCGGGGAGCTGTTTTTT. This chain uses TRBV5-1 with TRBJ2-2; perhaps TRBD1 as D (6 bases). There are 15 residues in the CDR3. Germline V gene lookup returns CDR1 SGHRS and CDR2 YFSETQ. V dropped 4 bases and J dropped 0 bases, with 10 bases sitting between them.

This clonotype was seen repeatedly, ten times or more. The chain has TRBV24-1 and TRBJ2-5, with D uncertain. The CDR3 consists of 15 residues. Germline V gene sequence: CDR1 KGHDR, CDR2 SFDVKD. Trimming removed 0 bases at V and 2 bases at J, with 9 bases between. The CDR3 is CATSDLHTPQETQYF. In DNA, the CDR3 is TGTGCCACCAGTGATTTGCACACTCCACAAGAGACCCAGTACTTC.

This clonotype was counted between two and nine times. V is TRBV6-2 or TRBV6-3 and J is TRBJ1-2; 10 nucleotides line up with TRBD1. V lost 8 bases and J lost 8; bases outside the gene matches: 20. In germline, CDR1 is MNHEY, CDR2 SVGEGT. The CDR3 is 17 residues long. CDR3 DNA: TGTGCCAGCCTTGACAGCCGGACAGGGGGAGGAGTAGGAGGCTACACCTTC. Its translation: CASLDSRTGGGVGGYTF.

In this sample, this clonotype turned up a few times. The DNA of the CDR3 is TGTGCCAGCAGCTTAACAGGGGTCACCTCTGGGGCCAACGTCCTGACTTTC. It codes for CASSLTGVTSGANVLTF. The J gene is TRBJ2-6, the V gene TRBV7-2; TRBD1 agrees at 7 bases. J gave up 0 bases and V 2 bases, and 4 bases lay outside the gene matches. This CDR3 comprises 17 residues. CDR1 is SGHTA and CDR2 is FQGNSA in the germline V gene.

This clonotype appeared a few times. The V gene is TRBV6-2 or TRBV6-3, the J gene TRBJ2-7, with unresolved D. The CDR3 runs to 15 residues. V was trimmed by 2 bases and J by 2 bases, leaving 13 bases between them. Germline V gene data show CDR1 as MNHEY and CDR2 as SVGEGT. CDR3 nucleotide sequence: TGTGCCAGCAGTTACGTGCAGGATATAGCCTACGAGCAGTACTTC. This gives the protein CASSYVQDIAYEQYF.

The chain carries TRBV18 and TRBJ1-5; D is unresolved. The CDR3 consists of 16 residues. CDR1 KGHSH and CDR2 LQKENI come from the germline V gene. V was cut by 4 bases and J by 3 bases, with 16 bases left in between. The CDR3 loop is CASSRFNGGPNQPQHF. CDR3 DNA: TGTGCCAGCTCACGGTTCAACGGAGGGCCCAATCAGCCCCAGCATTTT.

The J gene is TRBJ2-2, the V gene TRBV10-3; no definite D call. Germline V gene sequence: CDR1 ENHRY, CDR2 SYGVKD. This CDR3 contains 12 residues. Trimming shortened V by 2 bases and J by 5 bases, and 3 bases separated the two germline ends. CDR3 in amino acids: CAISEGTGELFF. CDR3 coding DNA: TGTGCCATCAGTGAGGGGACCGGGGAGCTGTTTTTT.

In its sample, this clonotype was seen many times. V gene TRBV3-1 combines with J gene TRBJ2-1; a weak D match, TRBD2 (6 bases). CDR1 is LGHDT, CDR2 YNNKEL, per germline (reference sequence). Between the trimmed V and J ends, which lost 6 bases and 7 bases, there was a span of 19 bases. The CDR3 runs 15 residues. The CDR3 DNA follows: TGTGCCAGCAGATCAGTCGGGACGGAGGGGAATGAGCAGTTCTTC. It encodes CASRSVGTEGNEQFF.

This clonotype was picked up a small number of times. The chain links TRBV5-1 to TRBJ2-1, with D tentatively TRBD1 (6 bases). Trimming took off 0 bases at V and 0 bases at J, with 10 bases between the two ends. CDR1 is SGHRS and CDR2 is YFSETQ in the germline V gene. The CDR3 is 16 amino acids. This CDR3 reads CASSLATGNSYNEQFF. CDR3 in DNA: TGCGCCAGCAGCTTGGCCACAGGGAACTCCTACAATGAGCAGTTCTTC.

In its sample, this clonotype was seen a few times. The CDR3 DNA follows: TGCGCCAGCAGCTTGGGCTTAACTAGCGGAAGCACAGATACGCAGTATTTT. Its translation: CASSLGLTSGSTDTQYF. The gene calls are TRBV5-1 and TRBJ2-3; 8 bases line up with TRBD2. This CDR3 has 17 amino acids. J lost 0 bases, V lost 0 bases, and 6 bases had no gene match. Germline-derived CDR1 and CDR2 are SGHRS and YFSETQ.

A few counts support this clonotype. CDR3 in amino acids: CASSTIAGASEQYF. CDR3 bases: TGTGCCAGCAGTACCATAGCGGGAGCGTCCGAGCAGTACTTC. The chain recombines TRBV3-1 with TRBJ2-7; TRBD2 matches 9 bases. Per the germline V gene, CDR1 is LGHDT and CDR2 is YNNKEL (reference sequence). The CDR3 is 14 residues long. The junction had 9 bases not matched to a gene; V was cut back by 6 bases and J by 6 bases.

This clonotype was observed a few times. The J gene is TRBJ2-1, the V gene TRBV5-6; D not certain. V lost 0 bases to trimming and J lost 8 bases, with 9 bases between them. Germline V CDR1 and CDR2: SGHDT, YYEEEE. This CDR3 is built from 13 residues. The CDR3 reads CASSLEQRHEQFF. CDR3 DNA sequence: TGTGCCAGCAGCTTGGAACAGCGCCATGAGCAGTTCTTC.

This clonotype came up many times. The rearrangement uses TRBV9 and TRBJ2-3, with 13 nucleotides matching TRBD2. The germline V gene encodes CDR1 SGDLS and CDR2 YYNGEE. V shed 0 bases, J shed 5 bases, and the junction held 3 bases outside the gene matches. CDR3 length: 16 residues. The CDR3 sequence: CASSVGLAGGGDTQYF. The CDR3 bases are TGTGCCAGCAGCGTAGGACTAGCGGGAGGTGGAGATACGCAGTATTTT.

This clonotype was counted only a few times. The chain combines TRBV7-2 with TRBJ2-7; the D gene is possibly TRBD1 (6 bases). Trimming took 5 bases from V and 3 from J, leaving 17 bases between them. Germline V lookup: CDR1 SGHTA, CDR2 FQGNSA. There are 15 residues in the CDR3. The DNA of the CDR3 is TGTGCCAGCAGCCCCAGAGGGACACCCTTCTACGAGCAGTACTTC. Translation gives CASSPRGTPFYEQYF. The entire variable domain, with the rest obtained from reference TRBV7-2 and TRBJ2-7, is as follows: GAGVSQSPSNKVTEKGKDVELRCDPISGHTALYWYRQSLGQGLEFLIYFQGNSAPDKSGLPSDRFSAERTGGSVSTLTIQRTQQEDSAVYLCASSPRGTPFYEQYFGPGTRLTVT.

The V gene is TRBV25-1, the J gene TRBJ1-4, with D maybe TRBD1 (5 bases). The CDR3 covers 15 residues. V was pared by 5 bases and J by 3 bases, with 13 bases between. Germline V gene data show CDR1 as MGHDK and CDR2 as SYGVNS. DNA for the CDR3: TGTGCCAGCAGTTTCCACGGGACGGCTAATGAAAAACTGTTTTTT. This sequence encodes CASSFHGTANEKLFF. Filled out from reference TRBV25-1 and TRBJ1-4, the complete variable domain reads EADIYQTPRYLVIGTGKKITLECSQTMGHDKMYWYQQDPGMELHLIHYSYGVNSTEKGDLSSESTVSRIRTEHFPLTLESARPSHTSQYLCASSFHGTANEKLFFGSGTQLSVL.

V usage is TRBV20-1 and J usage is TRBJ1-6; possibly TRBD1 for D (5 bases). V lost 5 bases and J 5 bases, leaving 16 bases between the germline ends. CDR3 length equals 15 residues. Germline CDR1 DFQATT, CDR2 SNEGSKA (reference sequence). CDR3 DNA sequence: TGCAGTGCTTCTGAATCCGGGACGGATAATTCACCCCTCCACTTT. Its protein product is CSASESGTDNSPLHF.

The rearrangement joins TRBV25-1 to TRBJ2-5, with 7 nucleotides matching TRBD2. The CDR3 is 18 amino acids. J gave up 4 bases and V 3 bases, and 17 bases lay outside the gene matches. The germline V gene encodes CDR1 MGHDK and CDR2 SYGVNS. CDR3 sequence (DNA): TGTGCCAGCAGTGACCCTAAAGAAGCGGGCTGGGAGGGAGAGACCCAGTACTTC. It yields the protein CASSDPKEAGWEGETQYF.

This clonotype was picked up a small number of times. CDR3 DNA sequence: TGTGCCAGCAGCTTTCTCCGGGGGCCCCACAATGAGCAGTTCTTC. Translation: CASSFLRGPHNEQFF. This chain uses TRBV7-9 with TRBJ2-1, with D perhaps being TRBD1 or TRBD2 (6 bases each). The V gene's germline CDR1 is SEHNR and CDR2 FQNEAQ (reference sequence). Trimming removed 3 bases from V and 5 bases from J, with 14 bases in between. This CDR3 is 15 amino acids long. Full variable domain (remainder filled in from reference TRBV7-9 and TRBJ2-1): DTGVSQNPRHKITKRGQNVTFRCDPISEHNRLYWYRQTLGQGPEFLTYFQNEAQLEKSRLLSDRFSAERPKGSFSTLEIQRTEQGDSAMYLCASSFLRGPHNEQFFGPGTRLTVL.

The chain uses TRBV4-3 and TRBJ1-2; 9 positions match TRBD1. V gave up 4 bases and J gave up 12 bases; unmatched junction bases: 9. The CDR3 sequence is 13 residues long. Germline CDR1 reads LGHNA; CDR2 reads YSLEER. CDR3 loop: CASSPDRGQSDTF. DNA for the CDR3: TGCGCCAGCAGCCCGGACAGGGGCCAGTCCGACACCTTC.

The rearrangement joins TRBV6-2 or TRBV6-3 to TRBJ2-5; no clear D gene. From germline, CDR1 is MNHEY and CDR2 SVGEGT. V dropped 6 bases and J dropped 5 bases, with 7 bases sitting between them. The CDR3 spans 11 residues. This CDR3 reads CASRAMETQYF. The CDR3 DNA is TGTGCCAGCAGGGCTATGGAGACCCAGTACTTC.

This clonotype showed up many times. At one end, the junction sequence differs from germline, possibly due to a read error. The rearrangement joins TRBV5-1 to TRBJ2-7, with D perhaps TRBD1 or TRBD2 (5 bases each). The CDR3 is 13 residues long. Per the germline V gene, CDR1 is SGHRS and CDR2 is YFSETQ. In DNA, the CDR3 is TGTGCCAGCAGCTTAGAGGGGTCCTACGAGCAGTACTTC. This sequence encodes CASSLEGSYEQYF.

In this sample, this clonotype turned up a few times. CDR3 loop: CASSSSAFNTGELFF. In nucleotides, the CDR3 is TGTGCCAGCAGTTCTAGCGCCTTCAACACCGGGGAGCTGTTTTTT. The chain has TRBV12-3 or TRBV12-4 and TRBJ2-2; TRBD2 is a possible D gene (6 bases). V lost 4 bases to trimming and J lost 2 bases, with 11 bases between them. The length of the CDR3 is 15 residues.

This clonotype was detected only a few times. This chain joins TRBV5-4 and TRBJ2-5; 15 nucleotides align to TRBD2. The CDR3 is 17 residues long. Looked up from germline, CDR1 is SGHNT and CDR2 is YYREEE (reference sequence). The J segment lost 3 bases and the V segment lost 0 bases, leaving 3 bases of the junction unmatched. The chain's CDR3 is CASSLGTSGRAKETQYF. CDR3 in DNA: TGTGCCAGCAGCTTGGGGACTAGCGGGAGGGCCAAAGAGACCCAGTACTTC.

The chain couples TRBV20-1 to TRBJ2-7; TRBD2 agrees at 7 bases. V gave up 4 bases and J gave up 3 bases; unmatched junction bases: 3. This CDR3 spans 12 amino acids. The V gene's germline CDR1 is DFQATT and CDR2 SNEGSKA (reference sequence). The CDR3: CSAKGEGYEQYF. The CDR3 region has the DNA TGCAGTGCTAAAGGGGAGGGCTACGAGCAGTACTTC.

The chain joins TRBV4-2 to TRBJ2-1; 9 nucleotides line up with TRBD2. CDR3 length equals 16 residues. J was trimmed by 8 bases and V by 0 bases; bases with no gene match: 8. The germline V gene has CDR1 LGHNA and CDR2 YNFKEQ. The CDR3 here is CASSQDRLAGNDEQFF. CDR3 nucleotides: TGTGCCAGCAGCCAAGATCGCCTAGCGGGGAACGATGAGCAGTTCTTC.